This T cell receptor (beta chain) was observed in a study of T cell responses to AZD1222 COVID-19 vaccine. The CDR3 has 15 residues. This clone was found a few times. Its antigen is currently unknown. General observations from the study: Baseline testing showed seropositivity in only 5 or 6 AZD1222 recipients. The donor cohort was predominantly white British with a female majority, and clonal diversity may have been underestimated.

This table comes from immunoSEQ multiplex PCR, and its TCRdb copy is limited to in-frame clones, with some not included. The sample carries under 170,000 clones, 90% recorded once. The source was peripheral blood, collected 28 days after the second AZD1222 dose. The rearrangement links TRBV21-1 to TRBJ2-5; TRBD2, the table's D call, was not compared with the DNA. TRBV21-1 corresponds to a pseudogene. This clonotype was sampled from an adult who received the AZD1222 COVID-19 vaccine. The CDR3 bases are TGTGCCAGCAGCTCAAGGGGACTAGGTAAAGGGACCCAGTACTTC. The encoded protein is CASSSRGLGKGTQYF.